Below are 22 T cell receptor beta chains sequenced from a single sample in a study of shared clonotypes between healthy human individuals. Some clones are missing from TCRdb's copy, which holds only in-frame ones; the method was immunoSEQ multiplex PCR. The repertoire includes 1,400,000 or so clones, about 98.5% of them detected once, and over 0.3% sits in the top ten. The sample comprised naive CD4+ T cells sorted from blood. Sample subset: CD45RA+ positively selected. Source of these receptors: a young man in good health.

The chain recombines TRBV7-2 with TRBJ2-1; 8 bases line up with TRBD2. With 4 bases clipped from V and 3 bases from J, the junction kept 5 bases outside the gene matches. The CDR3 covers 15 residues. Germline CDR1 SGHTA, CDR2 FQGNSA. In DNA form, the CDR3 reads TGTGCCAGCAGCTACGTCGGGACTAGCTACAATGAGCAGTTCTTC. Encoded protein: CASSYVGTSYNEQFF.

V gene TRBV28 combines with J gene TRBJ1-5; D unclear. Germline V gene sequence: CDR1 MDHEN, CDR2 SYDVKM. The germline V and J ends were trimmed by 0 bases and 11 bases, with 8 bases remaining between them. CDR3 size: 12 residues. CDR3 loop: CASSLWEQAQHF. The CDR3 DNA sequence: TGTGCCAGCAGTTTATGGGAGCAAGCCCAGCATTTT.

Points on this clone: In the same sample, other DNA sequences code for this CDR3. This chain connects TRBV18 to TRBJ2-2; no firm D call. CDR1 and CDR2 from the germline V gene are KGHSH and LQKENI. With 5 bases removed from V and 3 bases from J, the gap between germline ends came to 7 bases. The CDR3 has 13 residues. The CDR3 here is CASSSRDTGELFF. The CDR3 bases are TGTGCCAGCTCATCTAGGGACACCGGGGAGCTGTTTTTT.

The CDR3 bases are TGCGCCAGCAGTGAGGGGAGCCCCCGGGATGAGCAGTTCTTC. As protein: CASSEGSPRDEQFF. The chain joins TRBV10-2 to TRBJ2-1, with D perhaps TRBD2 (5 bases). V was trimmed by 2 bases and J by 8 bases, leaving 13 bases between them. The CDR3 sequence is 14 residues long. Germline V gives CDR1 WSHSY, CDR2 SAAADI.

This chain links TRBV5-5 with TRBJ2-2, with 7 bases aligning to TRBD1. With 4 bases clipped from V and 2 bases from J, the junction kept 8 bases outside the gene matches. The CDR3 has 16 amino acids. CDR1 and CDR2 (germline): SGHKS, YYEKEE (reference sequence). CDR3 sequence (DNA): TGTGCCAGCAGCCATATCGGGACAGAAAACACCGGGGAGCTGTTTTTT. Translated: CASSHIGTENTGELFF. Variable domain in full (rest from reference TRBV5-5 and TRBJ2-2): DAGVTQSPTHLIKTRGQQVTLRCSPISGHKSVSWYQQVLGQGPQFIFQYYEKEERGRGNFPDRFSARQFPNYSSELNVNALLLGDSALYLCASSHIGTENTGELFFGEGSRLTVL.

The count of this clone is one. This chain joins TRBV2 and TRBJ1-5; D may be TRBD1 (6 bases). CDR3 length: 16 residues. Trimming pared 4 bases from V and 5 bases from J, leaving 18 bases between. Germline loops: CDR1 SNHLY, CDR2 FYNNEI. In nucleotides, the CDR3 is TGTGCCAGCAGTGGAGCGGGGGCGGGGGGTGATCAGCCCCAGCATTTT. Amino acids: CASSGAGAGGDQPQHF.

As to this clone: The same CDR3 arises from other DNA sequences in this sample as well. The V call is TRBV7-9, the J call TRBJ1-5; D might be TRBD1 (5 bases). Germline V gives CDR1 SEHNR, CDR2 FQNEAQ (reference sequence). Trimming pared 3 bases from V and 2 bases from J, leaving 11 bases between. This CDR3 has 15 amino acids. The CDR3 DNA sequence: TGTGCCAGCAGCTTTGGCGGGGGGGGCAATCAGCCCCAGCATTTT. It is translated as CASSFGGGGNQPQHF. The variable domain in full, with the rest retrieved from reference TRBV7-9 and TRBJ1-5, is DTGVSQNPRHKITKRGQNVTFRCDPISEHNRLYWYRQTLGQGPEFLTYFQNEAQLEKSRLLSDRFSAERPKGSFSTLEIQRTEQGDSAMYLCASSFGGGGNQPQHFGDGTRLSIL.

The CDR3 here is CASIASYGDNQPQHF. The CDR3 nucleotides are TGTGCCAGTATCGCGTCTTACGGGGACAATCAGCCCCAGCATTTT. V and J are TRBV19 and TRBJ1-5; D call uncertain. Deletions cut 7 bases from V and 3 bases from J, with 16 bases between. The CDR3 loop spans 15 amino acids. The V gene's germline CDR1 is LNHDA and CDR2 SQIVND (reference sequence).

This rearrangement joins TRBV28 to TRBJ2-7; D is undetermined. Trimming left V 8 bases short and J 3 bases short, with 11 bases between. In germline, CDR1 is MDHEN, CDR2 SYDVKM. CDR3 length: 12 amino acids. The CDR3 region has the DNA TGTGCCAGCGTGGGATCCGACTACGAGCAGTACTTC. Translated, it gives CASVGSDYEQYF.

J is TRBJ1-3 and V is TRBV18, with a possible D match to TRBD1 (5 bases). Trimming stripped 5 bases from V and 2 bases from J, with 13 bases between. Germline V gives CDR1 KGHSH, CDR2 LQKENI. The CDR3 contains 15 residues. CDR3 coding DNA: TGTGCCAGCTCAACGCCGGGACTTGCTGGAAACACCATATATTTT. This codes for CASSTPGLAGNTIYF.

This clone came up once. This sequence joins TRBV11-2 and TRBJ2-7, with D maybe TRBD1 (6 bases). V was clipped by 3 bases and J by 10 bases, with 16 bases between them. The CDR3 is made up of 13 amino acids. Germline CDR1 is SGHAT and CDR2 is FQNNGV. The DNA of the CDR3 is TGTGCCAGCAGCTTTCCCGGGACATTCATCCAGTACTTC. Its protein product is CASSFPGTFIQYF.

This chain links TRBV5-1 with TRBJ2-3; the match to TRBD2 covers 8 bases. CDR1 is SGHRS and CDR2 is YFSETQ in the germline V gene. The CDR3 length is 15 residues. The ends lost 0 bases at V and 7 bases at J; junction bases unmatched: 7. CDR3 sequence: CASSLASGSPNTQYF. For the CDR3, the DNA is TGCGCCAGCAGCTTGGCCAGCGGGAGTCCCAATACGCAGTATTTT.

This clone was recorded once. The V call is TRBV6-1, the J call TRBJ1-2; no reliable D call. V lost 1 base, J lost 4 bases, and 10 bases lay in between. The CDR3 has 14 residues. Germline lookup yields CDR1 MNHNS and CDR2 SASEGT. Written as DNA, the CDR3 is TGTGCCAGCAGTGAAGTCATCGAGGCCTATGGCTACACCTTC. This sequence encodes CASSEVIEAYGYTF.

The CDR3, as DNA: TGTGCCAGCACCCCCGGGCCGGGACAGGGATCCTACGAGCAGTACTTC. This encodes CASTPGPGQGSYEQYF. The gene calls are TRBV2 and TRBJ2-7; 9 bases match TRBD1. Looked up from germline, CDR1 is SNHLY and CDR2 is FYNNEI. Losses at the gene ends were 7 bases for V and 1 base for J; bases not matched to a gene: 11. The CDR3 sequence is 16 residues long.

The rearrangement uses TRBV28 and TRBJ1-2; D gene unclear. Trimming took 3 bases from V and 2 from J, leaving 13 bases between them. Germline CDR1 and CDR2: MDHEN and SYDVKM. The CDR3 covers 15 residues. The CDR3 bases are TGTGCCAGCAGTTTCTACGGTCAGAGCAACTATGGCTACACCTTC. This encodes CASSFYGQSNYGYTF.

The J gene is TRBJ2-7, the V gene TRBV19; D not resolved. The germline gives CDR1 LNHDA, CDR2 SQIVND (reference sequence). Trimming cost V 6 bases and J 3 bases, with 12 bases left between them. This CDR3 is 13 amino acids long. The DNA for the CDR3 is TGTGCCAGTAGCCAAGGGCTTGGCTACGAGCAGTACTTC. It yields the protein CASSQGLGYEQYF.

V is TRBV28 and J is TRBJ2-1; D gene unclear. CDR3 length equals 17 residues. Per the germline V gene, CDR1 is MDHEN and CDR2 is SYDVKM. Trimming removed 1 base at V and 0 bases at J, with 13 bases between. CDR3 loop: CASSLFIGGSSYNEQFF. CDR3 DNA sequence: TGTGCCAGCAGTTTATTTATTGGCGGCAGCTCCTACAATGAGCAGTTCTTC.

This clone was seen once. The J gene is TRBJ1-5, the V gene TRBV6-1; a possible D gene is TRBD1 (5 bases). CDR1 is MNHNS, CDR2 SASEGT, per germline. The CDR3 has 13 amino acids. The V end was cut by 10 bases, the J end by 4 bases, with 14 bases between. The CDR3 here is CATDIVQNQPQHF. CDR3 nucleotide sequence: TGTGCCACGGACATCGTTCAAAATCAGCCCCAGCATTTT.

The J gene is TRBJ2-2, the V gene TRBV7-8; D not resolved. CDR3 length: 15 residues. CDR1 and CDR2 from the germline V gene are SGHVS and FQNEAQ. V dropped 0 bases and J dropped 6 bases, with 11 bases sitting between them. The DNA of the CDR3 is TGTGCCAGCAGCTTAGCAGAAGTGGCGGCCGGGGAGCTGTTTTTT. Amino acids: CASSLAEVAAGELFF. Full variable domain (rest looked up from reference TRBV7-8 and TRBJ2-2): GAGVSQSPRYKVAKRGQDVALRCDPISGHVSLFWYQQALGQGPEFLTYFQNEAQLDKSGLPSDRFFAERPEGSVSTLKIQRTQQEDSAVYLCASSLAEVAAGELFFGEGSRLTVL.

This rearrangement joins TRBV4-3 to TRBJ2-1; 8 nucleotides align to TRBD2. V shed 4 bases and J 3 bases; nucleotides not matched to a gene: 5. Germline V gene data show CDR1 as LGHNA and CDR2 as YSLEER. The CDR3 runs 15 residues. The CDR3 DNA reads as TGCGCCAGCAGCCGTCAGAGCGGGAGCTACAATGAGCAGTTCTTC. It encodes CASSRQSGSYNEQFF.

V gene TRBV11-1 combines with J gene TRBJ1-1; D not resolved. Germline loops: CDR1 SGHAT, CDR2 FQDESV (reference sequence). Between the trimmed V and J ends, which lost 4 bases and 0 bases, there was a span of 6 bases. The CDR3 has 13 residues. The DNA of the CDR3 is TGTGCCAGCAGCTCTTCATTGAACACTGAAGCTTTCTTT. Translated, it gives CASSSSLNTEAFF.

The chain has TRBV7-8 and TRBJ1-1; D is unresolved. V was shortened by 3 bases and J by 7 bases, with 12 bases between the two germline ends. Germline V lookup: CDR1 SGHVS, CDR2 FQNEAQ. The CDR3 has 13 residues. The CDR3 DNA is TGTGCCAGCAGCTTGGTCGCTTTTAGTGAAGCTTTCTTT. Its protein product is CASSLVAFSEAFF.